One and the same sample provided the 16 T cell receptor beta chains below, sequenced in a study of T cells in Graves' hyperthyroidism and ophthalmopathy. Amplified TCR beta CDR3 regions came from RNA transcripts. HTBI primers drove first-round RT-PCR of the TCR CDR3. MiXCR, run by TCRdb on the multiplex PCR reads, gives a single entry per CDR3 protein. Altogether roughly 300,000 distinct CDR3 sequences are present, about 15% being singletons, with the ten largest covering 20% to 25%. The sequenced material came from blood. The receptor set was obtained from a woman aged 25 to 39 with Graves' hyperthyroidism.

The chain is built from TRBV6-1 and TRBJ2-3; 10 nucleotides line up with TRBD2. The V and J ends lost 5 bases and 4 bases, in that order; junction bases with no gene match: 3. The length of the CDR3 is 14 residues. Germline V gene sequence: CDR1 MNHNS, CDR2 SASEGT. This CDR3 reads CASSPGLAPDTQYF. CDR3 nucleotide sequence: TGTGCCAGCAGTCCGGGACTAGCGCCAGATACGCAGTATTTT.

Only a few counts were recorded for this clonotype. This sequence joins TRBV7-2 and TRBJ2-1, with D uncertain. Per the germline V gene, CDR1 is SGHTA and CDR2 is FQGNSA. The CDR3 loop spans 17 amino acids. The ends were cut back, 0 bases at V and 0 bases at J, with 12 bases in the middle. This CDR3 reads CASSLASALSSYNEQFF. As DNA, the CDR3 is TGTGCCAGCAGCTTAGCGTCGGCTCTTAGCTCCTACAATGAGCAGTTCTTC. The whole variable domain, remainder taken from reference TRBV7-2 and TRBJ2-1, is GAGVSQSPSNKVTEKGKDVELRCDPISGHTALYWYRQSLGQGLEFLIYFQGNSAPDKSGLPSDRFSAERTGGSVSTLTIQRTQQEDSAVYLCASSLASALSSYNEQFFGPGTRLTVL.

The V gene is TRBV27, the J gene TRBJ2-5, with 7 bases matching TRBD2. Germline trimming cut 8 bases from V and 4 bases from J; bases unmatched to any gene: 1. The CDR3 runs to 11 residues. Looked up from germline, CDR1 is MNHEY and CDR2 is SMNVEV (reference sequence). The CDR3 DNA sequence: TGTGCCAGCGGACTAGTAGAGACCCAGTACTTC. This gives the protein CASGLVETQYF.

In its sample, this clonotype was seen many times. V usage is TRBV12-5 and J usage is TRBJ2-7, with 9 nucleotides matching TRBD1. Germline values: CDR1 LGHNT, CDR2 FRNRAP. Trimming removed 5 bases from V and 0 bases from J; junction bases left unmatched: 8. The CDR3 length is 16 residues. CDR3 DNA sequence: TGTGCTAGTGGTACCAACAGGGGGCAAAGCTCCTACGAGCAGTACTTC. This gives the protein CASGTNRGQSSYEQYF.

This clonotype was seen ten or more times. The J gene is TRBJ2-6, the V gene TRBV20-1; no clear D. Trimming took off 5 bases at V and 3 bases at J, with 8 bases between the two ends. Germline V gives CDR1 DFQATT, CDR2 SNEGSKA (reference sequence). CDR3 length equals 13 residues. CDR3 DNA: TGCAGTGCTTCCTCGGGTGGGGCCAACGTCCTGACTTTC. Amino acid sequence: CSASSGGANVLTF.

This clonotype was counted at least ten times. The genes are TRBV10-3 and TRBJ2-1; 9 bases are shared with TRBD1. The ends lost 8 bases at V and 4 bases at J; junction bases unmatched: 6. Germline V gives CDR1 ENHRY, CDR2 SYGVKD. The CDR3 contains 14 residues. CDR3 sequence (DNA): TGTGCCATCGCGCGGGACAGGGAGTACAATGAGCAGTTCTTC. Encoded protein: CAIARDREYNEQFF.

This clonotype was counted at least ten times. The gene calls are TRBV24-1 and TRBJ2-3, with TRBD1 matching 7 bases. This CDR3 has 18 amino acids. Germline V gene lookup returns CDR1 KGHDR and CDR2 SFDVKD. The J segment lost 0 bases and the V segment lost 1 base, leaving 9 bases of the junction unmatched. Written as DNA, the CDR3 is TGTGCCACCAGTGATTTCCTCCGGGACAGATTTAGCACAGATACGCAGTATTTT. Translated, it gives CATSDFLRDRFSTDTQYF.

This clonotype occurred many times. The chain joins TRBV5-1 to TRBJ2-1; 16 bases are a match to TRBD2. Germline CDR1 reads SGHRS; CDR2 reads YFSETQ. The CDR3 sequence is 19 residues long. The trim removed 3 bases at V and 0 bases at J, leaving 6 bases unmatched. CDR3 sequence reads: CASSWGLAGGPGSYNEQFF. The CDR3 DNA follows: TGCGCCAGCAGCTGGGGACTAGCGGGAGGGCCGGGCTCCTACAATGAGCAGTTCTTC. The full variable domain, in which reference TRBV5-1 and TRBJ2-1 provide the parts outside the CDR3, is KAGVTQTPRYLIKTRGQQVTLSCSPISGHRSVSWYQQTPGQGLQFLFEYFSETQRNKGNFPGRFSGRQFSNSRSEMNVSTLELGDSALYLCASSWGLAGGPGSYNEQFFGPGTRLTVL.

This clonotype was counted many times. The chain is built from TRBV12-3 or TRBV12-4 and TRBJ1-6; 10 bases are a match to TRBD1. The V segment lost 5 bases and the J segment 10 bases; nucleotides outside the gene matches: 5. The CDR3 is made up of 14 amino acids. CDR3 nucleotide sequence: TGTGCCAGCAGTCCCAGGGACAGGGGATCACCCCTCCACTTT. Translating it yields CASSPRDRGSPLHF.

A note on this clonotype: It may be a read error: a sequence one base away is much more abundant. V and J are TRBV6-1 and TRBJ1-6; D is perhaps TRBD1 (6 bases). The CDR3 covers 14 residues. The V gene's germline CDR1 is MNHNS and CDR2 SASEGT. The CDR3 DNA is TGTCCCAGCCTCCCGGGACATGGTAATTCACCCCTCCACTTT. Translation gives CPSLPGHGNSPLHF.

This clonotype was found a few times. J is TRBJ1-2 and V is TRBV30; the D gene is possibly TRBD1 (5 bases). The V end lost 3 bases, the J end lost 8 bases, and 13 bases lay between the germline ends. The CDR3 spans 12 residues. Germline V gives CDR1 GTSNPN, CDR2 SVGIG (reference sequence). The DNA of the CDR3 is TGTGCCTGGAGCGCGGACCAGGGAGGCTACACCTTC. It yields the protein CAWSADQGGYTF.

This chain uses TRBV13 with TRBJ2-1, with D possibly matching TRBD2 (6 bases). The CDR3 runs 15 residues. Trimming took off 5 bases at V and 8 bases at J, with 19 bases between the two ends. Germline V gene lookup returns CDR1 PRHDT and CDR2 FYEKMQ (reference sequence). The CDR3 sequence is CASSATSSRLHEQFF. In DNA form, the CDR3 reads TGTGCCAGCAGCGCTACTAGCTCCCGTTTGCATGAGCAGTTCTTC.

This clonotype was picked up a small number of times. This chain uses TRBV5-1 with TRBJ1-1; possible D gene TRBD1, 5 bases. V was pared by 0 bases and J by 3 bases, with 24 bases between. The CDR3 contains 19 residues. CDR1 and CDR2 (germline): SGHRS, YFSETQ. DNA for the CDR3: TGCGCCAGCAGCTTGGGGGGCACCGCCAGGGCAAAAATTGACACTGAAGCTTTCTTT. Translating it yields CASSLGGTARAKIDTEAFF.

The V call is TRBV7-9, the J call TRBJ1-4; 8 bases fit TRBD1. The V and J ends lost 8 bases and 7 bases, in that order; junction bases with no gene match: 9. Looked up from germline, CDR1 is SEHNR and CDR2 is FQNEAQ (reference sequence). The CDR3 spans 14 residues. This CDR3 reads CASGRTGTGEKLFF. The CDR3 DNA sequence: TGTGCCAGCGGACGGACAGGGACGGGTGAAAAACTGTTTTTT.

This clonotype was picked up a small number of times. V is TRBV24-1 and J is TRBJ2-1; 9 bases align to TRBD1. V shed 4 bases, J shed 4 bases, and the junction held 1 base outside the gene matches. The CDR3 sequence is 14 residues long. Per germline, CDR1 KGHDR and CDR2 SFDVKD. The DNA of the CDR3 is TGTGCCACCAGTGAGGACAGGGGTTACAATGAGCAGTTCTTC. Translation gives CATSEDRGYNEQFF.

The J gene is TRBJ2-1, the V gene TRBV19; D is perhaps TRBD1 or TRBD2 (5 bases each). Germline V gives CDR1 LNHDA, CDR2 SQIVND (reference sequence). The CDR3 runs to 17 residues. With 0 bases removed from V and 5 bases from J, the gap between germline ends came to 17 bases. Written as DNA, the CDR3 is TGTGCCAGTAGTATAGATGTCGGGACCTCTCTCCACAATGAGCAGTTCTTC. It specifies CASSIDVGTSLHNEQFF. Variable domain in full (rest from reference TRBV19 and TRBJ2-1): DGGITQSPKYLFRKEGQNVTLSCEQNLNHDAMYWYRQDPGQGLRLIYYSQIVNDFQKGDIAEGYSVSREKKESFPLTVTSAQKNPTAFYLCASSIDVGTSLHNEQFFGPGTRLTVL.